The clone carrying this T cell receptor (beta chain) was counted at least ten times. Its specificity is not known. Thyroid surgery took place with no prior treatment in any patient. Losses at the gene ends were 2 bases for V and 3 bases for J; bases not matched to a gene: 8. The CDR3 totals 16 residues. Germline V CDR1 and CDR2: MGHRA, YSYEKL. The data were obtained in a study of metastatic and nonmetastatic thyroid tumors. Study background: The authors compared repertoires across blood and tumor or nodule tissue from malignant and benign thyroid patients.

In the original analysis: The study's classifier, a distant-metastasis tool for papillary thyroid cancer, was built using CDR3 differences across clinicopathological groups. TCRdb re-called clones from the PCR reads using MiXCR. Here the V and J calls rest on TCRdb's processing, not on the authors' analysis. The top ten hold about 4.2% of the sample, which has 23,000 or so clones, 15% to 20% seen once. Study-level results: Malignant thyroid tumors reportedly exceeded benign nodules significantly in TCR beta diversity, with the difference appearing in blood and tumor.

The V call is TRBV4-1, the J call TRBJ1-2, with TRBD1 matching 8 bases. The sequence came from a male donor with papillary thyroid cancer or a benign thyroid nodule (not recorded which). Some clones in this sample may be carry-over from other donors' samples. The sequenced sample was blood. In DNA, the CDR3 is TGCGCCAGCAGCCAAATGACAGGGGTACGGGACTATGGCTACACCTTC. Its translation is CASSQMTGVRDYGYTF.